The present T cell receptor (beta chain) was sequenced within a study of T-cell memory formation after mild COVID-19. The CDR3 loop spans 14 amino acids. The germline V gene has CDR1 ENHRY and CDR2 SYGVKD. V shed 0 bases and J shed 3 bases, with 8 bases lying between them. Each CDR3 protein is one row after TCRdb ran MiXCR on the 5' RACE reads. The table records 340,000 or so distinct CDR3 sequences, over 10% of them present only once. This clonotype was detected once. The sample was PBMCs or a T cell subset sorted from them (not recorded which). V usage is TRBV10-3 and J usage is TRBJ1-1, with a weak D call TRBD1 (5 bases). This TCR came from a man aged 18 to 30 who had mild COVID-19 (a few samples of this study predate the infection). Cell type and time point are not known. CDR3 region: CAISESKGYTEAFF. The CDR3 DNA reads TGTGCCATCAGTGAGTCGAAGGGGTACACTGAAGCTTTCTTT.